This TCR beta chain was obtained from a study of blood T cell repertoires in COVID-19. About the study: COVID-19 samples, acute and convalescent, were from the United States, Italy and Spain. PBMCs, B-cell-depleted T cells, or T cells were the source of the cDNA or gDNA that made up the material.

Enrollment of patients from Seattle took place during active infection, with longitudinal follow-up. The CDR3 sequence is 16 residues long. From germline, CDR1 is SGHRS and CDR2 YFSETQ. Trimming removed 0 bases at V and 5 bases at J, with 14 bases between. In the original processing: Amplified reference gene primers provided the basis for estimating nucleated cell counts. The method was immunoSEQ multiplex PCR; TCRdb's version includes in-frame clones alone and lacks a portion of them. The DNA was the basis for D and trimming; V, J and clone size are from that table. The sample shows 300,000 to 350,000 clones, more than 70% of them seen only once. This clone was seen a single time.

The chain has TRBV5-1 and TRBJ2-2, with D possibly matching TRBD2 (6 bases). This clonotype originated in a woman in her sixties or seventies with COVID-19, enrolled during active disease. Material: peripheral blood. The CDR3 region has the DNA TGCGCCAGCAGCTTGGCCGGGACTTACCATACCGGGGAGCTGTTTTTT. Residues: CASSLAGTYHTGELFF.